These 11 T cell receptor beta chains originate from one sample sequenced in a study of OX40 agonist ivuxolimab in advanced cancers. Profiled with immunoSEQ multiplex PCR; TCRdb holds only in-frame clones, not every one. The table records over 50,000 clones, around 92% of them present only once. Material: CD4+ or CD8+ T cells sorted from blood, obtained in a trial of the OX40 agonist ivuxolimab. The receptors derive from an adult with an advanced solid tumor such as melanoma, head and neck, liver or kidney cancer.

This chain joins TRBV4-1 and TRBJ2-3; 8 nucleotides line up with TRBD1. The CDR3 is made up of 14 amino acids. Per the germline V gene, CDR1 is MGHRA and CDR2 is YSYEKL. V shed 6 bases, J shed 7 bases, and the junction held 9 bases outside the gene matches. CDR3 sequence (DNA): TGCGCCAGCAGTCCTGATACAGGGGGAAATACGCAGTATTTT. This encodes CASSPDTGGNTQYF.

The genes are TRBV13 and TRBJ2-7, with D perhaps matching TRBD1 or TRBD2 (5 bases each). With 5 bases removed from V and 1 base from J, the gap between germline ends came to 12 bases. CDR1 and CDR2 (germline): PRHDT, FYEKMQ (reference sequence). The CDR3 consists of 14 residues. The CDR3 loop reads CASSREGASYEQYF. The CDR3, as DNA: TGTGCCAGCAGCCGGGAAGGGGCTTCCTACGAGCAGTACTTC.

This clone has only one observation. The chain links TRBV4-1 to TRBJ2-5; perhaps TRBD2 as D (5 bases). Trimming pared 6 bases from V and 0 bases from J, leaving 11 bases between. Germline-derived CDR1 and CDR2 are MGHRA and YSYEKL. The length of the CDR3 is 14 residues. The CDR3 DNA sequence: TGCGCCAGCAGATCGCGGGCCGACCAAGAGACCCAGTACTTC. The encoded protein is CASRSRADQETQYF.

The chain combines TRBV9 with TRBJ1-1, with 7 bases fitting TRBD1. Germline lookup yields CDR1 SGDLS and CDR2 YYNGEE. Trimming removed 0 bases from V and 5 bases from J; junction bases left unmatched: 4. The CDR3 length is 14 residues. The CDR3 coding sequence is TGTGCCAGCAGCGTAGGAGGGGGCGGAACTGAAGCTTTCTTT. Translated, it gives CASSVGGGGTEAFF.

The chain couples TRBV12-5 to TRBJ2-5; maybe TRBD1 (5 bases). Germline-derived CDR1 and CDR2 are LGHNT and FRNRAP. The CDR3 is made up of 14 amino acids. The V end lost 1 base, the J end lost 1 base, and 7 bases lay between the germline ends. In DNA, the CDR3 is TGTGCTAGTGGTTTGGGACAGATCCAAGAGACCCAGTACTTC. Protein product: CASGLGQIQETQYF. Full variable domain (outside the CDR3, taken from reference TRBV12-5 and TRBJ2-5): DARVTQTPRHKVTEMGQEVTMRCQPILGHNTVFWYRQTMMQGLELLAYFRNRAPLDDSGMPKDRFSAEMPDATLATLKIQPSEPRDSAVYFCASGLGQIQETQYFGPGTRLLVL.

This chain uses TRBV27 with TRBJ2-5; 7 nucleotides match TRBD1. Near its end, the DNA agrees better with TRBJ2-7, so the J call may be wrong. Germline values: CDR1 MNHEY, CDR2 SMNVEV (reference sequence). The CDR3 has 13 amino acids. The DNA of the CDR3 is TGTGCCAGCAGTTTGAGGGGGCCCTACGAGCAGTACTTC. Amino acids: CASSLRGPYEQYF.

The CDR3 DNA reads as TGTGCCAGTAGTATACGACTAGCGGGTTTCTACGAGCAGTACTTC. This codes for CASSIRLAGFYEQYF. The chain has TRBV19 and TRBJ2-7; 10 positions match TRBD2. V was pared by 2 bases and J by 3 bases, with 4 bases of the junction left unmatched. Germline-derived CDR1 and CDR2 are LNHDA and SQIVND (reference sequence). This CDR3 comprises 15 residues.

This clone has a single count. The chain combines TRBV6-5 with TRBJ2-1, with 7 bases that match TRBD2. Losses at the gene ends were 1 base for V and 2 bases for J; bases not matched to a gene: 5. This CDR3 region has 16 residues. Per the germline V gene, CDR1 is MNHEY and CDR2 is SVGAGI. The CDR3 DNA reads as TGTGCCAGCAGTTACTTGGCGGGAGACGCCTACAATGAGCAGTTCTTC. Translated, it gives CASSYLAGDAYNEQFF.

The chain recombines TRBV9 with TRBJ2-1, with a possible D match to TRBD1 (6 bases). Between the trimmed V and J ends, which lost 3 bases and 7 bases, there was a span of 8 bases. Germline loops: CDR1 SGDLS, CDR2 YYNGEE. The CDR3 totals 12 residues. The chain's CDR3 is CASSGRGNEQFF. As DNA, the CDR3 is TGTGCCAGCAGCGGAAGGGGGAATGAGCAGTTCTTC.

The chain has TRBV7-9 and TRBJ2-7; the D gene is possibly TRBD1 (5 bases). V was clipped by 6 bases and J by 4 bases, with 10 bases between them. CDR1 is SEHNR and CDR2 is FQNEAQ in the germline V gene (reference sequence). The length of the CDR3 is 12 residues. The CDR3 region has the DNA TGTGCCAGCAGGACAGCTGCGTACGAGCAGTACTTC. This translates into CASRTAAYEQYF. The entire variable domain, with the rest obtained from reference TRBV7-9 and TRBJ2-7, is as follows: DTGVSQNPRHKITKRGQNVTFRCDPISEHNRLYWYRQTLGQGPEFLTYFQNEAQLEKSRLLSDRFSAERPKGSFSTLEIQRTEQGDSAMYLCASRTAAYEQYFGPGTRLTVT.

Concerning this clone: Other nucleotide sequences in the sample specify the same CDR3. The chain joins TRBV5-4 to TRBJ1-1; TRBD1 is a possible D gene (6 bases). Germline V CDR1 and CDR2: SGHNT, YYREEE (reference sequence). The CDR3 consists of 14 residues. V was trimmed by 1 base and J by 2 bases, leaving 9 bases between them. CDR3 sequence: CASSLSGGNTEAFF. CDR3 sequence (DNA): TGTGCCAGCAGCTTGAGTGGGGGCAACACTGAAGCTTTCTTT.